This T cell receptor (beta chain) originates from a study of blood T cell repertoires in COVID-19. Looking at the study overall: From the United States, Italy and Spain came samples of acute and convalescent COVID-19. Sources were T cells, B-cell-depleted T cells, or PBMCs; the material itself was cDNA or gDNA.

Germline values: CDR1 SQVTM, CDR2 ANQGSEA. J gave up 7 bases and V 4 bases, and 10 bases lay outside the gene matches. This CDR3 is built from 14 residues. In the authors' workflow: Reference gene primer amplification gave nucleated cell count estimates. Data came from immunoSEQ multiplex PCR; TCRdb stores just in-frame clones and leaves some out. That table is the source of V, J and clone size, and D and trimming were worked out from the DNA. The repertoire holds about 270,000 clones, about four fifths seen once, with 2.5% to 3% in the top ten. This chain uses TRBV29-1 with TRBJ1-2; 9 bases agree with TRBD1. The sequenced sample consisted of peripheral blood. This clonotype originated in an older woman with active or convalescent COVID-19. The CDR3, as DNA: TGCAGCGTTGGGGGACAGGGTACCTGGGCTGGCTACACCTTC. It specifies CSVGGQGTWAGYTF.